This TCR beta chain originates from a study of T cell repertoires in cytomegalovirus infection. This clonotype was counted ten times or more. MiXCR was run by TCRdb on the reads, yielding one entry per CDR3 protein. Among around 330,000 distinct CDR3 sequences, under 20% were seen once, and the ten largest hold 12%. The ends lost 6 bases at V and 5 bases at J; junction bases unmatched: 5. This CDR3 contains 13 residues. From germline, CDR1 is SGHAT and CDR2 FQNNGV. The sequenced sample consisted of PBMCs. The chain couples TRBV11-2 to TRBJ1-1; 8 nucleotides line up with TRBD1. This TCR was sampled from a human donor in good health (CMV status not recorded). Some clones in this sample may be carry-over from other donors' samples. The CDR3 bases are TGTGCCAGCAGGAATAACAGGGGGACTGAAGCTTTCTTT. Its protein is CASRNNRGTEAFF.